Shown below are 3 T cell receptor beta chains from a single sample sequenced in a study of vaccination effects on CD4 cells after COVID-19. No antigen has been assigned to these receptors. Clones were read by immunoSEQ multiplex PCR, and TCRdb kept only the in-frame ones, dropping some. The table records some 30,000 clones, roughly 81% of them present only once. Expansion of antigen-specific CD4+ T cells with viral peptide pools was carried out by the ViraFEST assay before sequencing. Subsequent to roughly 9 days of culture, CD4+ T cells were isolated. It was two doses of either the BNT162b2 or mRNA-1273 vaccine that participants received. The sample was CD4+ T cells from PBMCs cultured with HCoV-229E spike peptides, taken after COVID-19 vaccination. Receptors were obtained from a human donor who received a COVID-19 vaccine.

The V and J genes are TRBV7-9 and TRBJ1-1; D remains ambiguous. Trimming removed 0 bases from V and 4 bases from J, with 12 bases in between. The CDR3 has 15 amino acids. Germline CDR1 reads SEHNR; CDR2 reads FQNEAQ (reference sequence). CDR3 in amino acids: CASSLALSGITEAFF. The CDR3 DNA follows: TGTGCCAGCAGCTTAGCGCTATCGGGGATCACTGAAGCTTTCTTT.

The chain employs TRBV5-6 and TRBJ1-5, with TRBD1 identical over 7 bases. The CDR3 contains 14 residues. V lost 4 bases and J lost 7; bases outside the gene matches: 8. The germline V gene encodes CDR1 SGHDT and CDR2 YYEEEE. Here the CDR3 reads CASSNLRQGQPQHF. The DNA for the CDR3 is TGTGCCAGCAGCAACCTTCGACAGGGACAGCCCCAGCATTTT.

J is TRBJ2-1 and V is TRBV6-5; 10 bases agree with TRBD2. The V gene end was trimmed by 3 bases and the J gene end by 4 bases; junction bases not matched to a gene: 0. This CDR3 region has 14 residues. Germline loops: CDR1 MNHEY, CDR2 SVGAGI. The CDR3 DNA sequence: TGTGCCAGCAGTTATAGCGGGAGGTACAATGAGCAGTTCTTC. Protein: CASSYSGRYNEQFF.